Shown below are 8 T cell receptor beta chains from a single sample sequenced in a study of cytomegalovirus exposure and HLA in healthy donors (dated by TCRdb to about 2017). Libraries were prepared through the immunoSEQ multiplex PCR assay. The multiplex PCR relied on a mix of 60 forward primers for TCR Vbeta segments and 13 reverse primers for TCR Jbeta segments. The clones in this table, taken by TCRdb from immuneACCESS, are in-frame only. Not every clone is retained; where verified, under half of the shortfall comes from an unresolved V gene, and the cause of the rest is unknown. This sample has around 90,000 clones in its table, and more than 55% of those were observed once. The top ten clonotypes cover around 5.5% of the sample. The sample comprised PBMCs. These receptors were taken from a woman aged 30 to 39 in good health and CMV-seropositive.

This clone was recorded a few times. The V gene is TRBV5-4, the J gene TRBJ2-1; perhaps TRBD2 as D (6 bases). V shed 0 bases and J shed 1 base, with 8 bases lying between them. The length of the CDR3 is 15 residues. CDR1 is SGHNT and CDR2 is YYREEE in the germline V gene (reference sequence). The CDR3 DNA sequence: TGTGCCAGCAGCTTGGTTGGGGGGTCCTACAATGAGCAGTTCTTC. Protein product: CASSLVGGSYNEQFF.

The genes are TRBV2 and TRBJ1-6, with 8 nucleotides matching TRBD1. This CDR3 region has 15 residues. Germline CDR1 reads SNHLY; CDR2 reads FYNNEI. V shed 7 bases and J 8 bases; nucleotides not matched to a gene: 10. The CDR3 bases are TGTGCCAGCAACACCGGGACAGGTCTCGATTCACCCCTCCACTTT. It codes for CASNTGTGLDSPLHF.

The V call is TRBV6-6, the J call TRBJ2-7; TRBD1 matches at 11 bases. The germline CDR1 and CDR2 sequences are MNHNY and SVGAGI (reference sequence). The CDR3 covers 14 residues. Trimming removed 5 bases from V and 5 bases from J; junction bases left unmatched: 5. The CDR3 DNA follows: TGTGCCAGCAGTCCTCCGGGACAGGGGGACGAGCAGTACTTC. As protein: CASSPPGQGDEQYF.

The chain uses TRBV5-1 and TRBJ1-5; D call uncertain. This CDR3 has 13 residues. V gave up 0 bases and J gave up 5 bases, with 6 bases separating them. Germline CDR1 is SGHRS and CDR2 is YFSETQ. CDR3 residues: CASSLEEDQPQHF. CDR3 sequence (DNA): TGCGCCAGCAGCTTGGAAGAGGATCAGCCCCAGCATTTT.

The rearrangement links TRBV2 to TRBJ1-4, with D maybe TRBD1 (6 bases). The V end was cut by 10 bases, the J end by 5 bases, with 14 bases between. The germline CDR1 and CDR2 sequences are SNHLY and FYNNEI. This CDR3 has 13 amino acids. DNA of the CDR3: TGTGCCATTTCGGACAGATCCAATGAAAAACTGTTTTTT. Translating gives CAISDRSNEKLFF.

The sample holds a few counts of this clone. This chain uses TRBV18 with TRBJ1-3, with a weak D call TRBD1 (6 bases). The V and J ends lost 2 bases and 6 bases respectively, with 11 bases between them. The CDR3 runs 14 residues. From germline, CDR1 is KGHSH and CDR2 LQKENI. CDR3 residues: CASSPSQGKNTIYF. CDR3 coding DNA: TGTGCCAGCTCACCATCACAGGGAAAAAACACCATATATTTT. Together with reference TRBV18 and TRBJ1-3, the CDR3 gives the full variable domain: NAGVMQNPRHLVRRRGQEARLRCSPMKGHSHVYWYRQLPEEGLKFMVYLQKENIIDESGMPKERFSAEFPKEGPSILRIQQVVRGDSAAYFCASSPSQGKNTIYFGEGSWLTVV.

V is TRBV7-2 and J is TRBJ1-2, with D perhaps TRBD1 (5 bases). CDR3 length: 15 residues. Germline V lookup: CDR1 SGHTA, CDR2 FQGNSA. The V gene lost 5 bases and the J gene lost 2 bases, with 15 bases spanning the gap. CDR3 loop: CASSRKGAGNYGYTF. The CDR3 bases are TGTGCCAGCAGCCGGAAAGGGGCGGGGAACTATGGCTACACCTTC. The full variable domain, rest sourced from reference TRBV7-2 and TRBJ1-2, is GAGVSQSPSNKVTEKGKDVELRCDPISGHTALYWYRQSLGQGLEFLIYFQGNSAPDKSGLPSDRFSAERTGGSVSTLTIQRTQQEDSAVYLCASSRKGAGNYGYTFGSGTRLTVV.

This clone was found a few times. The genes are TRBV5-8 and TRBJ2-3; D gene unclear. The germline V gene has CDR1 SGHTS and CDR2 YDEGEE. This CDR3 is built from 14 residues. The V end lost 4 bases, the J end lost 5 bases, and 14 bases lay between the germline ends. The CDR3 reads CASSEVVGLDTQYF. The CDR3 coding sequence is TGTGCCAGCAGCGAGGTGGTAGGATTAGATACGCAGTATTTT.